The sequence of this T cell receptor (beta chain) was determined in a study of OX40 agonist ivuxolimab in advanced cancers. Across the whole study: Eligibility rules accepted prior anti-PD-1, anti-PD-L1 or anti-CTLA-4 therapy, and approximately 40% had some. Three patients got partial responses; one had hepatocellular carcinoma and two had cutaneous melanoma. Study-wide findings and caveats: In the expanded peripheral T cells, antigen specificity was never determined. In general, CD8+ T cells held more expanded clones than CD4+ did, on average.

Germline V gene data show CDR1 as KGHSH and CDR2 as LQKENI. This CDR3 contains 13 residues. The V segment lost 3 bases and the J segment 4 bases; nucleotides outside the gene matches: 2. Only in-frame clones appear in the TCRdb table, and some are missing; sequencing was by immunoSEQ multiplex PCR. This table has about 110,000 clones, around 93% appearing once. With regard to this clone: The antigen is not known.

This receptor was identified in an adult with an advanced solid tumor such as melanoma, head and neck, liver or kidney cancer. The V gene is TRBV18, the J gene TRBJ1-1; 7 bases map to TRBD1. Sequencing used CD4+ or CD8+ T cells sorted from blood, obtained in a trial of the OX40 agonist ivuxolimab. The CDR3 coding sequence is TGTGCCAGCTCACCGGGACAGAGCACTGAAGCTTTCTTT. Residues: CASSPGQSTEAFF.